The 20 T cell receptor beta chains in this list originate from one sample, sequenced in a study of low-dose radiotherapy and immunotherapy resistance in tumors. Time point in this sample: after trial treatment. Treatment in this sample: LDRT plus nivolumab, ipilimumab, low-dose cyclophosphamide and aspirin (RACIN trial). Gene-specific TRAV and TRBV primers were used for first-strand cDNA, covering alpha and beta chains. Both a constant-region primer and a V-primer adapter served to amplify TCRs across 15 to 20 PCR cycles. TCRdb fed the reads into MiXCR, producing one record per CDR3 protein. Here the sample spans around 100,000 distinct CDR3 sequences, 20% to 25% being singletons. This specimen was PBMCs, taken after low-dose radiotherapy plus immunotherapy. The receptors stem from a female donor with ovarian cancer.

The V call is TRBV7-2, the J call TRBJ2-7; maybe TRBD2 (6 bases). There are 15 residues in the CDR3. CDR1 is SGHTA, CDR2 FQGNSA, per germline. The V gene lost 6 bases and the J gene lost 4 bases, with 19 bases spanning the gap. The CDR3 loop is CASREGPSEGYEQYF. CDR3 nucleotide sequence: TGTGCCAGCAGAGAAGGGCCTAGCGAGGGGTACGAGCAGTACTTC.

This clonotype appeared many times. CDR3 amino acids: CASSPGDIQYF. The CDR3 nucleotides are TGTGCCAGCAGTCCCGGGGACATTCAGTACTTC. The rearrangement uses TRBV6-2 or TRBV6-3 and TRBJ2-4, with a weak D call TRBD2 (5 bases). V lost 5 bases and J 8 bases, leaving 7 bases between the germline ends. Germline loops: CDR1 MNHEY, CDR2 SVGEGT. The CDR3 spans 11 residues.

This clonotype came up many times. The V call is TRBV10-2, the J call TRBJ2-2; the D call may be TRBD1 or TRBD2 (6 bases each). The CDR3 totals 16 residues. V was trimmed by 4 bases and J by 5 bases, leaving 17 bases between them. The germline gives CDR1 WSHSY, CDR2 SAAADI. The CDR3 nucleotides are TGCGCCAGCAGTGTAAGGAGCGGAGGGGGGACCGGGGAGCTGTTTTTT. This encodes CASSVRSGGGTGELFF.

On this clonotype: Only one base separates this from a far larger clonotype, so it likely reflects a read error. The chain uses TRBV5-8 and TRBJ2-5; D unclear. Germline CDR1 reads SGHTS; CDR2 reads YDEGEE. CDR3 length: 14 residues. CDR3 nucleotides: TGTGCCAGCAGCTTGGAGGTCTTTCAAGAGACCCTGTACTTC. Translated: CASSLEVFQETLYF.

The chain employs TRBV28 and TRBJ2-1; TRBD2 might be the D (6 bases). Germline V CDR1 and CDR2: MDHEN, SYDVKM. CDR3 length equals 16 residues. Deletions cut 0 bases from V and 9 bases from J, with 18 bases between. The CDR3 region has the DNA TGTGCCAGCAGTTTATGGGGAGCGGGTAGCCGGGGTGAGCAGTTCTTC. This gives the protein CASSLWGAGSRGEQFF.

This clonotype has just one count. The V gene is TRBV3-1, the J gene TRBJ1-1; D not resolved. CDR3 length: 16 amino acids. V lost 4 bases to trimming and J lost 0 bases, with 15 bases between them. CDR1 and CDR2 (germline): LGHDT, YNNKEL (reference sequence). CDR3 region: CASSPLPQVMNTEAFF. The CDR3 bases are TGTGCCAGCAGCCCGTTACCCCAGGTAATGAACACTGAAGCTTTCTTT.

This clonotype was detected ten times or more. The chain has TRBV7-9 and TRBJ1-4; 9 bases fit TRBD1. The V and J ends lost 2 bases and 6 bases, in that order; junction bases with no gene match: 1. Germline assignment: CDR1 SEHNR and CDR2 FQNEAQ (reference sequence). The CDR3 is 14 amino acids. CDR3 coding DNA: TGTGCCAGCAGCTTATGGGACAGGGATGAAAAACTGTTTTTT. Translation gives CASSLWDRDEKLFF.

This clonotype was seen ten or more times. The chain carries TRBV5-8 and TRBJ2-1, with 9 bases identical to TRBD2. The junction had 6 bases not matched to a gene; V was cut back by 4 bases and J by 4 bases. Per the germline V gene, CDR1 is SGHTS and CDR2 is YDEGEE. The CDR3 is 15 residues long. As DNA, the CDR3 is TGTGCCAGCAGCCCTCTAGCGGGGTCGTACAATGAGCAGTTCTTC. It yields the protein CASSPLAGSYNEQFF.

This clonotype has ten or more counts. The chain uses TRBV2 and TRBJ1-2; a possible D gene is TRBD1 (6 bases). This CDR3 spans 15 amino acids. Looked up from germline, CDR1 is SNHLY and CDR2 is FYNNEI. Trimming stripped 0 bases from V and 6 bases from J, with 14 bases between. CDR3 coding DNA: TGTGCCAGCAGTGAAGCGCGCGGGGGGCGGAATGGCTACACCTTC. It specifies CASSEARGGRNGYTF.

This clonotype was seen repeatedly, ten times or more. The chain joins TRBV5-1 to TRBJ1-3; D unresolved. The CDR3 is made up of 15 amino acids. V shed 0 bases and J shed 0 bases, with 7 bases lying between them. Per the germline V gene, CDR1 is SGHRS and CDR2 is YFSETQ. The CDR3 region has the DNA TGCGCCAGCAGCTTGGGCCTACTCTCTGGAAACACCATATATTTT. Protein product: CASSLGLLSGNTIYF.

A remark on this clonotype: This probably arose from a read error, given a far larger clone one base away. In nucleotides, the CDR3 is TGTGCCAGCAGTGTACCCACGGGCAGGGAGAGTGTCAATCAGCCCCAGCATTTT. Its protein product is CASSVPTGRESVNQPQHF. V and J are TRBV27 and TRBJ1-5, with D possibly being TRBD1 (5 bases). The CDR3 sequence is 18 residues long. Trimming removed 5 bases at V and 3 bases at J, with 23 bases between. In germline, CDR1 is MNHEY, CDR2 SMNVEV (reference sequence).

This clonotype was counted at least ten times. V usage is TRBV29-1 and J usage is TRBJ1-4; D remains unclear. The CDR3 has 12 residues. Deletions cut 5 bases from V and 5 bases from J, with 9 bases between. In germline, CDR1 is SQVTM, CDR2 ANQGSEA. The CDR3 sequence: CSVSAPNEKLFF. CDR3 DNA: TGCAGCGTTTCCGCCCCAAATGAAAAACTGTTTTTT.

Points on this clonotype: Only one base separates this from a far larger clonotype, so it likely reflects a read error. The genes are TRBV2 and TRBJ2-7; tentative D call: TRBD2 (5 bases). Trimming shortened V by 7 bases and J by 7 bases, and 11 bases separated the two germline ends. Looked up from germline, CDR1 is SNHLY and CDR2 is FYNNEI. The CDR3 totals 11 residues. The CDR3 DNA reads as TGTGCCAGCACCGACTACAATGAGCAGTACTTC. Residues: CASTDYNEQYF.

This clonotype has at least ten counts. This chain uses TRBV29-1 with TRBJ2-3; 7 nucleotides align to TRBD1. The V gene's germline CDR1 is SQVTM and CDR2 ANQGSEA. V dropped 6 bases and J dropped 4; count of bases not matched to a gene: 13. The CDR3 loop spans 15 amino acids. In DNA form, the CDR3 reads TGCAGCGTCCTCCCAGACAGGGCGGCTTCAGATACGCAGTATTTT. It codes for CSVLPDRAASDTQYF.

Remarks on this clonotype: This may stem from a read error, because a much larger clone lies one nucleotide away. This sequence joins TRBV12-3 or TRBV12-4 and TRBJ1-5; D is undetermined. V lost 1 base and J 2 bases, leaving 15 bases between the germline ends. The CDR3 extends over 17 amino acids. CDR3: CASSLGGLRRGNQPQHF. DNA of the CDR3: TGTGCCAGCAGTTTAGGAGGACTCCGCCGGGGCAATCAGCCCCAGCATTTT.

With respect to this clonotype: A far larger clone is one nucleotide away, so this likely arose from a read error. This chain connects TRBV10-3 to TRBJ2-7; 11 positions match TRBD1. Germline loops: CDR1 ENHRY, CDR2 SYGVKD. Germline trimming cut 3 bases from V and 5 bases from J; bases unmatched to any gene: 6. The length of the CDR3 is 15 residues. The CDR3 region is CAISDRTGGLDEQYF. DNA for the CDR3: TGTGCCATCAGTGACCGGACAGGGGGCTTGGACGAGCAGTACTTC.

This clonotype came up many times. The chain recombines TRBV6-2 or TRBV6-3 with TRBJ2-7; 11 nucleotides agree with TRBD2. The ends lost 6 bases at V and 1 base at J; junction bases unmatched: 5. The CDR3 runs to 15 residues. CDR1 and CDR2 from the germline V gene are MNHEY and SVGEGT. CDR3 region: CASRLAGGESYEQYF. The CDR3, as DNA: TGTGCCAGCAGATTAGCGGGAGGGGAGTCCTACGAGCAGTACTTC.

In regard to this clonotype: One base away lies a much larger clone, so this may be a sequencing read error. The V gene is TRBV3-1, the J gene TRBJ2-1; D perhaps matches TRBD1 (8 bases). Germline V CDR1 and CDR2: LGHDT, YNNKEL (reference sequence). Between the trimmed V and J ends, which lost 2 bases and 13 bases, there was a span of 18 bases. The CDR3 covers 14 residues. The CDR3 DNA reads TGTGCCAGCAGCCAACGGACAGGGAGGGAGACCCAGTTCTTC. It yields the protein CASSQRTGRETQFF.

This clonotype was seen repeatedly, ten times or more. This chain connects TRBV27 to TRBJ2-1; D gene uncertain. Trimming cost V 5 bases and J 4 bases, with 9 bases left between them. The germline V gene encodes CDR1 MNHEY and CDR2 SMNVEV (reference sequence). The CDR3 runs 13 residues. Written as DNA, the CDR3 is TGTGCCAGCAGTGCCACACCTTACAATGAGCAGTTCTTC. It encodes CASSATPYNEQFF.

The chain combines TRBV5-1 with TRBJ2-1, with TRBD2 identical over 9 bases. There are 15 residues in the CDR3. J was trimmed by 8 bases and V by 5 bases; bases with no gene match: 11. Germline-derived CDR1 and CDR2 are SGHRS and YFSETQ. This CDR3 reads CASRPGGTSTYEQFF. The CDR3 nucleotides read TGCGCCAGCAGGCCGGGGGGGACTAGCACGTATGAGCAGTTCTTC. The variable domain in full, completed from reference TRBV5-1 and TRBJ2-1, reads KAGVTQTPRYLIKTRGQQVTLSCSPISGHRSVSWYQQTPGQGLQFLFEYFSETQRNKGNFPGRFSGRQFSNSRSEMNVSTLELGDSALYLCASRPGGTSTYEQFFGPGTRLTVL.